The 8 T cell receptor beta chains below come from one sample, sequenced in a study of cytomegalovirus exposure and HLA in healthy donors. Both 60 Vbeta primers and 13 Jbeta primers went into the PCR. TCRdb keeps only in-frame clones here, not all; method: immunoSEQ multiplex PCR. The sample has about 58,000 clones. The specimen was PBMCs. These receptors were collected from a woman under 30 in good health and CMV-seronegative.

The V call is TRBV7-3, the J call TRBJ1-1; no clear D. CDR3 size: 13 residues. The V and J ends lost 5 bases and 5 bases respectively, with 12 bases between them. Germline V CDR1 and CDR2: SGHTA, FQGTGA. CDR3 DNA sequence: TGTGCCAGCAGCGGCTCAGGTGGGACTGAAGCTTTCTTT. As protein: CASSGSGGTEAFF.

The rearrangement links TRBV4-2 to TRBJ2-2, with a tentative D call TRBD2 (6 bases). The CDR3 runs to 16 residues. Germline V lookup: CDR1 LGHNA, CDR2 YNFKEQ. Trimming took off 4 bases at V and 5 bases at J, with 17 bases between the two ends. The CDR3 region is CASSLVGGSWTGELFF. CDR3 nucleotide sequence: TGTGCCAGCAGCCTGGTCGGAGGGAGCTGGACCGGGGAGCTGTTTTTT.

J is TRBJ1-3 and V is TRBV10-3; tentative D call: TRBD1 (6 bases). The CDR3 spans 15 residues. In germline, CDR1 is ENHRY, CDR2 SYGVKD. V shed 5 bases and J shed 2 bases, with 13 bases lying between them. The CDR3, as DNA: TGTGCCATCAGTCAACAGGGAGGGCCTGGAAACACCATATATTTT. It yields the protein CAISQQGGPGNTIYF.

The J gene is TRBJ2-7, the V gene TRBV5-1, with D tentatively TRBD1 (5 bases). Trimming took 0 bases from V and 4 from J, leaving 11 bases between them. Germline V gene sequence: CDR1 SGHRS, CDR2 YFSETQ. The CDR3 is made up of 14 amino acids. Here the CDR3 reads CASSLAAGSYEQYF. The CDR3 nucleotides read TGCGCCAGCAGCTTGGCCGCAGGGTCGTACGAGCAGTACTTC. The variable domain in full, with the rest retrieved from reference TRBV5-1 and TRBJ2-7, is KAGVTQTPRYLIKTRGQQVTLSCSPISGHRSVSWYQQTPGQGLQFLFEYFSETQRNKGNFPGRFSGRQFSNSRSEMNVSTLELGDSALYLCASSLAAGSYEQYFGPGTRLTVT.

J is TRBJ2-7 and V is TRBV6-1; 8 bases align to TRBD2. The V gene's germline CDR1 is MNHNS and CDR2 SASEGT. With 0 bases clipped from V and 0 bases from J, the junction kept 1 base outside the gene matches. The CDR3 contains 15 residues. CDR3 sequence reads: CASSEALAGSYEQYF. CDR3 DNA: TGTGCCAGCAGTGAAGCGCTAGCGGGCTCCTACGAGCAGTACTTC.

CDR3 DNA: TGTGCCAGCAGTGCCGTAGCGGGGGGGAACACCGGGGAGCTGTTTTTT. It specifies CASSAVAGGNTGELFF. This sequence joins TRBV6-1 and TRBJ2-2; TRBD2 agrees at 10 bases. The CDR3 is made up of 16 amino acids. Germline values: CDR1 MNHNS, CDR2 SASEGT. V was pared by 4 bases and J by 1 base, with 3 bases of the junction left unmatched.

The gene calls are TRBV5-1 and TRBJ2-3, with a possible D match to TRBD1 (6 bases). V was trimmed by 4 bases and J by 2 bases, leaving 11 bases between them. Germline values: CDR1 SGHRS, CDR2 YFSETQ. CDR3 size: 14 residues. The CDR3 DNA is TGCGCCAGCAGCCCGGACAGCTTCACAGATACGCAGTATTTT. Translating gives CASSPDSFTDTQYF.

The V call is TRBV27, the J call TRBJ1-5; TRBD1 matches at 8 bases. Germline lookup yields CDR1 MNHEY and CDR2 SMNVEV (reference sequence). The CDR3 length is 16 residues. Trimming cost V 5 bases and J 3 bases; bases outside gene matches: 9. CDR3 residues: CASSRGRQGYNQPQHF. DNA of the CDR3: TGTGCCAGCAGTCGGGGGAGACAGGGGTACAATCAGCCCCAGCATTTT.